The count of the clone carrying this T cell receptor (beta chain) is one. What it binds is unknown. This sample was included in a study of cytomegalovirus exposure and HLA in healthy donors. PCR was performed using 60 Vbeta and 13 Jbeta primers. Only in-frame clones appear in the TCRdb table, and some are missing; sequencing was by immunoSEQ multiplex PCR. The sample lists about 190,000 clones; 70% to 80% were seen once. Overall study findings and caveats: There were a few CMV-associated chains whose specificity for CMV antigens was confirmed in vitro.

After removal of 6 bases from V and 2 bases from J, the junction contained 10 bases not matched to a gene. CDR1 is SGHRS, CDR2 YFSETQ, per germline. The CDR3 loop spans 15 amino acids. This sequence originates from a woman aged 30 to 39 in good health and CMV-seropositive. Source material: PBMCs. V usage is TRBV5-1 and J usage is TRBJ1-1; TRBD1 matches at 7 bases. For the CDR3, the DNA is TGCGCCAGCACCCCCTGGGGACAGATTAACACTGAAGCTTTCTTT. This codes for CASTPWGQINTEAFF.